This T cell receptor beta chain was sequenced for a study of PD-1 blockade in classical Hodgkin lymphoma. This clone was detected only once. All patients relapsed after autologous stem cell transplantation, and brentuximab vedotin exposure varied. The investigators isolated CD8+ T cells from thawed PBMCs using magnetic negative selection. Progressive disease, partial response or complete response was each patient's best response. Clones were sequenced by immunoSEQ multiplex PCR, and TCRdb holds only the in-frame ones, with some missing. The sample shows 7,500 to 8,500 clones, roughly 86% of them seen only once. The germline gives CDR1 MNHEY, CDR2 SMNVEV (reference sequence). Trimming removed 4 bases from V and 1 base from J, with 6 bases in between. The CDR3 has 13 amino acids.

The material was CD8+ T cells from blood, obtained at baseline. The TCR comes from a human donor with classical Hodgkin lymphoma. This sequence joins TRBV27 and TRBJ2-3; possible D gene TRBD1, 6 bases. CDR3 loop: CASSWTGTDTQYF. The DNA for the CDR3 is TGTGCCAGCAGTTGGACAGGCACAGATACGCAGTATTTT.